This TCR beta chain is drawn from a study of T cell responses to AZD1222 COVID-19 vaccine. Notes on the study in general: Donors in the cohort were predominantly white British and more often female, and clonal diversity was possibly underestimated.

CDR3 length equals 13 residues. In germline, CDR1 is MNHEY, CDR2 SVGEGT. V was cut by 0 bases and J by 5 bases, with 8 bases left in between. Comments on this clone: The target antigen is unknown.

The table came from immunoSEQ multiplex PCR; TCRdb's copy has only in-frame clones and leaves some out. The profile shows about 150,000 clones, 92% of them singletons. Here the sequenced sample was peripheral blood, taken 28 days after the second AZD1222 dose. This receptor was taken from an adult who received the AZD1222 COVID-19 vaccine. The chain employs TRBV6-2 or TRBV6-3 and TRBJ2-7; D is unclear. CDR3 coding DNA: TGTGCCAGCAGTTACTCGAGAGGCCACGAGCAGTACTTC. Encoded protein: CASSYSRGHEQYF.